This entry describes one T cell receptor beta chain. The target antigen is unknown. The method was immunoSEQ multiplex PCR; TCRdb's version includes in-frame clones alone and lacks a portion of them. The sample has roughly 32,000 clones, roughly 90% seen once. Germline CDR1 reads SGHAT; CDR2 reads FQNNGV. This CDR3 has 15 amino acids. The V end lost 5 bases, the J end lost 0 bases, and 14 bases lay between the germline ends. The data stem from a study of neoadjuvant nivolumab and ipilimumab in lung cancer. Overall study findings and caveats: TCR receptors were sequenced in few samples.

Sample: peripheral blood, taken after neoadjuvant nivolumab, alone or with ipilimumab, at or shortly before surgery. The sequence came from an adult with non-small cell lung cancer. The chain links TRBV11-2 to TRBJ2-7, with D perhaps TRBD1 or TRBD2 (6 bases each). CDR3 amino acids: CASSPLGGASYEQYF. In DNA form, the CDR3 reads TGTGCCAGCAGCCCCCTGGGGGGCGCCTCCTACGAGCAGTACTTC.